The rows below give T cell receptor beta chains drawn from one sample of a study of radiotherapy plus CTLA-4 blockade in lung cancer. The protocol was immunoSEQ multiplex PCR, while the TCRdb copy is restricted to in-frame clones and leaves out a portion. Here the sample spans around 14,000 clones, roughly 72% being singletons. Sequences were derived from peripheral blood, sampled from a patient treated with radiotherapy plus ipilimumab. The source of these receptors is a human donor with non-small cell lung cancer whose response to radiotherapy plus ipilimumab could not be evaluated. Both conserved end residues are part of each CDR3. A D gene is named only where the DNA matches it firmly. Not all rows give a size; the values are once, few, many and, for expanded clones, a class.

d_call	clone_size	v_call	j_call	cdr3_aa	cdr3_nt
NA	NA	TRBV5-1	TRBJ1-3	CASQAWGSGDTIYF	TGCGCCAGCCAAGCTTGGGGTTCGGGGGACACCATATATTTT
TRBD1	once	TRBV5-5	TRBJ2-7	CASSLDRGHEQYF	TGTGCCAGCAGCTTGGACAGGGGCCACGAGCAGTACTTC
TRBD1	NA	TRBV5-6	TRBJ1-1	CASSFGVTGEARGAFF	TGTGCCAGCAGCTTCGGAGTCACAGGGGAAGCGCGAGGGGCTTTCTTT
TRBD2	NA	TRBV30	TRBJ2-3	CAWSPLAGTDTQYF	TGTGCCTGGAGTCCGCTAGCGGGCACAGATACGCAGTATTTT
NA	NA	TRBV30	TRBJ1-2	CAGSGGGNYGYTF	TGTGCCGGGAGTGGGGGCGGAAACTATGGCTACACCTTC
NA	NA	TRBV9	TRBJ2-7	CASSVNPGEEYEQYF	TGTGCCAGCAGCGTTAACCCCGGAGAAGAGTACGAGCAGTACTTC
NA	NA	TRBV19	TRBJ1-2	CASSRRQAQGYGYTF	TGTGCCAGTAGTAGAAGACAGGCCCAGGGGTATGGCTACACCTTC
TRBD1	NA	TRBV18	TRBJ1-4	CASSPPIGQGDNEKLFF	TGTGCCAGCTCACCACCCATCGGACAGGGTGACAATGAAAAACTGTTTTTT
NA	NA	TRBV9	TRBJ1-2	CASSVVGGSRGYTF	TGTGCCAGCAGCGTAGTCGGGGGGTCGCGGGGCTACACCTTC
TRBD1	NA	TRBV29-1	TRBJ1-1	CSVAHAGGLWNTEAFF	TGCAGCGTTGCTCACGCAGGGGGCCTATGGAACACTGAAGCTTTCTTT
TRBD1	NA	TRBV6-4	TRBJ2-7	CASSDGTGGAEQYF	TGTGCCAGCAGTGACGGGACAGGGGGCGCCGAGCAGTACTTC
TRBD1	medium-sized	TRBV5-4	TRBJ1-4	CASSSTGGADSQLFF	TGTGCCAGCAGCTCCACAGGGGGCGCGGACTCCCAACTGTTTTTT
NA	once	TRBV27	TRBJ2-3	CASRSGREVDTQYF	TGTGCCAGCAGGAGCGGTAGGGAGGTAGATACGCAGTATTTT
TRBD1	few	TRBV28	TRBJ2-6	CASSSPGQGVGANVLTF	TGTGCCAGCAGTTCACCGGGACAGGGAGTTGGGGCCAACGTCCTGACTTTC
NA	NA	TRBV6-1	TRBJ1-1	CASSEDRSGFGTEAFF	TGTGCCAGCAGTGAAGATCGATCAGGGTTCGGCACTGAAGCTTTCTTT
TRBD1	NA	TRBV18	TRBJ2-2	CASSSTPGQGPGELFF	TGTGCCAGCTCATCAACACCGGGACAGGGCCCCGGGGAGCTGTTTTTT
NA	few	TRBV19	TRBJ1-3	CAAGFVRRGNTIYF	TGTGCCGCAGGGTTCGTACGGCGCGGAAACACCATATATTTT
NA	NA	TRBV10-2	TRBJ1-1	CASRAGEDTEAFF	TGCGCCAGCAGGGCCGGGGAGGACACTGAAGCTTTCTTT
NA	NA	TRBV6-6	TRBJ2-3	CASSSPLAVTDTQYF	TGTGCCAGCAGTTCCCCTTTAGCAGTCACAGATACGCAGTATTTT
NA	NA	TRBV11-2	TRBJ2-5	CASSTVEETQYF	TGTGCCAGCAGCACGGTCGAAGAGACCCAGTACTTC
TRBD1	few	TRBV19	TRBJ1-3	CASRRDRGYGNTIYF	TGTGCCAGTAGGCGCGACAGGGGGTATGGAAACACCATATATTTT
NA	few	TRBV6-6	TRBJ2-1	CASSYSADWGNEQFF	TGTGCCAGCAGTTACTCGGCGGACTGGGGAAATGAGCAGTTCTTC
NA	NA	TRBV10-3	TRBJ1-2	CAITQEANGYTF	TGTGCCATCACGCAGGAGGCTAATGGCTACACCTTC
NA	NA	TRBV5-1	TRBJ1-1	CASSLSYQGGEAFF	TGCGCCAGCAGCTTGTCATACCAGGGAGGTGAAGCTTTCTTT
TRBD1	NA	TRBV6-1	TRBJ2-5	CASRGQLGVADQYF	TGTGCCAGCAGGGGACAGCTGGGAGTGGCGGACCAGTACTTC
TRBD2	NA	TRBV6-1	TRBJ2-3	CASSVRLAPTDTQYF	TGTGCCAGCAGTGTCAGACTAGCCCCCACAGATACGCAGTATTTT
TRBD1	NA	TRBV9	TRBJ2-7	CASSRDRGYYEQYF	TGTGCCAGCAGCCGGGACAGGGGATACTACGAGCAGTACTTC
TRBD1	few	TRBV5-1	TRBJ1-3	CASSVGTGQENTIYF	TGCGCCAGCAGCGTTGGGACAGGGCAGGAAAACACCATATATTTT
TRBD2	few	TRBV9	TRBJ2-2	CASSVDWTSGGRTGELFF	TGTGCCAGCAGCGTAGATTGGACTAGCGGGGGTCGTACGGGGGAGCTGTTTTTT
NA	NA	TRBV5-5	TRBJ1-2	CASSLLLGGIGYTF	TGTGCCAGCAGCTTGTTACTGGGGGGAATTGGCTACACCTTC
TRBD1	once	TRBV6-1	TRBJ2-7	CASSPREDRDQYF	TGTGCCAGCAGTCCCCGAGAGGACAGGGACCAGTACTTC
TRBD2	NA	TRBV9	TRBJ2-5	CASSVGPSGQETQYF	TGTGCCAGCAGCGTAGGCCCTAGCGGACAAGAGACCCAGTACTTC
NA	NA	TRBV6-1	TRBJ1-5	CASSVGRVGNQPQHF	TGTGCCAGCAGTGTCGGGAGAGTCGGCAATCAGCCCCAGCATTTT
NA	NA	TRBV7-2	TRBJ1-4	CASRLGGAQEKLFF	TGTGCCAGCAGACTAGGGGGGGCGCAAGAAAAACTGTTTTTT
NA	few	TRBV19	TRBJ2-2	CASSQNTGELFF	TGTGCCAGTAGTCAGAACACCGGGGAGCTGTTTTTT
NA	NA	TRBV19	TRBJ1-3	CASSWNRDSGNTIYF	TGTGCCAGTAGTTGGAACAGGGACTCTGGAAACACCATATATTTT
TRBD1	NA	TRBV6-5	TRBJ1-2	CASSSTGSGYTF	TGTGCCAGCAGTTCGACAGGGTCCGGCTACACCTTC
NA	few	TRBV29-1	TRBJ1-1	CSVADTEAFF	TGCAGCGTTGCAGACACTGAAGCTTTCTTT
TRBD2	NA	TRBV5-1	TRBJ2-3	CASSPGGITDTQYF	TGCGCCAGCAGCCCCGGGGGGATCACAGATACGCAGTATTTT
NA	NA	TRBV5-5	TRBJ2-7	CASSSGGGTYEQYF	TGTGCCAGCAGCTCCGGGGGAGGAACCTACGAGCAGTACTTC
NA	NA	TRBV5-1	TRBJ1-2	CASSLEGQGGYTF	TGCGCCAGCAGCTTGGAGGGACAAGGAGGCTACACCTTC
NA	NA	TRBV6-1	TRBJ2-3	CASSEAPGVTDTQYF	TGTGCCAGCAGTGAAGCGCCAGGGGTCACAGATACGCAGTATTTT
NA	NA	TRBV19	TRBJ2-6	CASSTVSSGANVLTF	TGTGCCAGTAGTACAGTATCCTCTGGGGCCAACGTCCTGACTTTC
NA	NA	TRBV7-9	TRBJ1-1	CASSLVLGNTEAFF	TGTGCCAGCAGCTTAGTTCTAGGGAACACTGAAGCTTTCTTT
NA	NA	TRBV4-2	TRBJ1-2	CASSQEGRDHYGYTF	TGTGCCAGCAGCCAAGAAGGGAGGGATCACTATGGCTACACCTTC
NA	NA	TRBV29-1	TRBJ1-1	CSVGRNTEAFF	TGCAGCGTTGGCAGGAACACTGAAGCTTTCTTT
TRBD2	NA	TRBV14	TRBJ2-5	CASSPGLAGGLQETQYF	TGTGCCAGCAGCCCGGGACTAGCGGGGGGCCTTCAAGAGACCCAGTACTTC
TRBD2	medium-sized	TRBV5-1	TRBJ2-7	CASSLEGGTNEQYF	TGCGCCAGCAGCTTGGAGGGAGGGACTAACGAGCAGTACTTC
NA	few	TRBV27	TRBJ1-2	CASSVRNRPFYGYTF	TGTGCCAGCAGTGTCAGGAACCGACCCTTTTATGGCTACACCTTC
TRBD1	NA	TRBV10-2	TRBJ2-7	CASSYRGRGYEQYF	TGCGCCAGCAGTTACAGGGGGCGCGGGTACGAGCAGTACTTC
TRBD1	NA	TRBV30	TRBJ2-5	CASKGPETGGSQYF	TGTGCCTCTAAGGGCCCTGAGACAGGGGGTTCCCAGTACTTC
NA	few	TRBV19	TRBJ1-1	CASSLSGDTEAFF	TGTGCCAGTAGTCTGTCCGGGGACACTGAAGCTTTCTTT
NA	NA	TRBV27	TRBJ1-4	CASSLTALNEKLFF	TGTGCCAGCAGTTTGACAGCGCTTAATGAAAAACTGTTTTTT